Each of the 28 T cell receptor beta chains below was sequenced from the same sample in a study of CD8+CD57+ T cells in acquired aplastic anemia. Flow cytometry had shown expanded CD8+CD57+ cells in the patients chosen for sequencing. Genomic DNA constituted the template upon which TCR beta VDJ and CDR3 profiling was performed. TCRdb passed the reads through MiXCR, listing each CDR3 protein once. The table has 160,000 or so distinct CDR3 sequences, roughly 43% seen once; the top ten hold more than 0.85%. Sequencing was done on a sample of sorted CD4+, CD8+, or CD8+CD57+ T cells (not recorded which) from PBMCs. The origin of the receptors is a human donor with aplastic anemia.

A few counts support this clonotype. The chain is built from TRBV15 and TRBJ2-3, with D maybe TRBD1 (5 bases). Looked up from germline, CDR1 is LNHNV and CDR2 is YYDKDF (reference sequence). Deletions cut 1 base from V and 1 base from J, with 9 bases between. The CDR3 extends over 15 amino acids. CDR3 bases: TGTGCCACCAGCAGAGGTAGGGGCGGCACAGATACGCAGTATTTT. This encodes CATSRGRGGTDTQYF.

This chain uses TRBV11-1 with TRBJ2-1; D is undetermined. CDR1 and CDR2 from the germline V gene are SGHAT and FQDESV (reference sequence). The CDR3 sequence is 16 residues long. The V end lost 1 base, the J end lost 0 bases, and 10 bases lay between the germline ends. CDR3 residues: CASSLEPISSYNEQFF. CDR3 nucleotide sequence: TGTGCCAGCAGCTTAGAGCCGATATCCTCCTACAATGAGCAGTTCTTC. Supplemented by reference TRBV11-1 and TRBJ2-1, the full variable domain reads EAEVAQSPRYKITEKSQAVAFWCDPISGHATLYWYRQILGQGPELLVQFQDESVVDDSQLPKDRFSAERLKGVDSTLKIQPAELGDSAMYLCASSLEPISSYNEQFFGPGTRLTVL.

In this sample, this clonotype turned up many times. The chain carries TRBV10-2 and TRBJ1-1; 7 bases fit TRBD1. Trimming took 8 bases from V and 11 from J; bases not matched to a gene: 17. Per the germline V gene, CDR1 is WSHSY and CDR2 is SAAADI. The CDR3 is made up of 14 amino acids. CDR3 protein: CASRKGGQGDSAFF. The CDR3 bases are TGCGCCAGCCGAAAAGGGGGGCAGGGGGATTCGGCTTTCTTT.

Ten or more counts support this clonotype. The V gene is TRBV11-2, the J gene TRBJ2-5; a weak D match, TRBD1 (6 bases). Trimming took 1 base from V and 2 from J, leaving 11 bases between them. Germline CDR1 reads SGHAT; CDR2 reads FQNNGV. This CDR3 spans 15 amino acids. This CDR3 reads CASSLVQGGQETQYF. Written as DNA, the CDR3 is TGTGCCAGCAGCTTAGTACAGGGCGGTCAAGAGACCCAGTACTTC.

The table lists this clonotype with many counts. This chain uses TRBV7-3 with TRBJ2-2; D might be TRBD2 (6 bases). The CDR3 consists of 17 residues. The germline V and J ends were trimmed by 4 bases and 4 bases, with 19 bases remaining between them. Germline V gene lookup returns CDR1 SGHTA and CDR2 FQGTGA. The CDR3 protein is CASSSEGSPLGTGELFF. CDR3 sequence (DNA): TGTGCCAGCAGCTCGGAGGGTAGCCCACTCGGCACCGGGGAGCTGTTTTTT.

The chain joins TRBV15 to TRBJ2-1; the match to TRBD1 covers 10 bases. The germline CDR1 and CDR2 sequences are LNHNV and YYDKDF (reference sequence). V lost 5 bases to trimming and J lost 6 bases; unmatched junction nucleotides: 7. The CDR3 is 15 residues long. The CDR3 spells CATSGGTGDLNEQFF. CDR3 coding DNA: TGTGCCACCAGCGGCGGGACAGGGGACCTCAATGAGCAGTTCTTC.

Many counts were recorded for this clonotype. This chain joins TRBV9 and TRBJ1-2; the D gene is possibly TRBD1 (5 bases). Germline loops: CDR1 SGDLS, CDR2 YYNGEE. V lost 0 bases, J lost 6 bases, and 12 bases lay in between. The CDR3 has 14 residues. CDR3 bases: TGTGCCAGCAGCGTAGCGGGGGACGGGAATGGCTACACCTTC. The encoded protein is CASSVAGDGNGYTF. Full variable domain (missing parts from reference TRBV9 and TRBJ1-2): DSGVTQTPKHLITATGQRVTLRCSPRSGDLSVYWYQQSLDQGLQFLIQYYNGEERAKGNILERFSAQQFPDLHSELNLSSLELGDSALYFCASSVAGDGNGYTFGSGTRLTVV.

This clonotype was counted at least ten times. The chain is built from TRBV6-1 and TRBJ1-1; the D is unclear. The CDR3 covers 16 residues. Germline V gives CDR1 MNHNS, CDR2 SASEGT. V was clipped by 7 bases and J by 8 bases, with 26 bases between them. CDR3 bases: TGTGCCAGCACCAAACGGTGGAGTATCACCTTAGAGGAAGCTTTCTTT. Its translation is CASTKRWSITLEEAFF.

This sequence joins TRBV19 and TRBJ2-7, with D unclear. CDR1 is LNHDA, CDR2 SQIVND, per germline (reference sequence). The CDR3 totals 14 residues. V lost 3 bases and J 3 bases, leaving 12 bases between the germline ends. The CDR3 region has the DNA TGTGCCAGTAGTATCTCAGGCGAGAGCTACGAGCAGTACTTC. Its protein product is CASSISGESYEQYF.

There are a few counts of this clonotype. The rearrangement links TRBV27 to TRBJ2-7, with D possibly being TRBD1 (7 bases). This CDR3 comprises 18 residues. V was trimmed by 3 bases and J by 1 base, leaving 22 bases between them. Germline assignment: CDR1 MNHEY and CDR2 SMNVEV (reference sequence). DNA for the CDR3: TGTGCCAGCAGTTTGCTCAGGGGGACTTCCACCCAATCCTACGAGCAGTACTTC. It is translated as CASSLLRGTSTQSYEQYF.

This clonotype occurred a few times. The CDR3 DNA follows: TGTGCCAGCAGCTTAGGAGGGGCAGATACGCAGTATTTT. Translation: CASSLGGADTQYF. The chain carries TRBV7-2 and TRBJ2-3, with D possibly being TRBD1 or TRBD2 (5 bases each). Trimming took off 1 base at V and 4 bases at J, with 6 bases between the two ends. Germline V CDR1 and CDR2: SGHTA, FQGNSA. The CDR3 covers 13 residues.

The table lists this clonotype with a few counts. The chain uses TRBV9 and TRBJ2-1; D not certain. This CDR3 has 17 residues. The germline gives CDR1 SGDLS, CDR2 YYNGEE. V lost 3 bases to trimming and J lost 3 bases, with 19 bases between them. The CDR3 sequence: CASSAEFHDGFYNEQFF. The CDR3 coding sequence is TGTGCCAGCAGCGCGGAGTTTCATGACGGGTTCTACAATGAGCAGTTCTTC.

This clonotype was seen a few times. CDR3 sequence: CATSRDRGTGAVTQYF. CDR3 nucleotides: TGTGCCACCAGCAGAGATAGGGGTACAGGGGCAGTTACGCAGTATTTT. The V call is TRBV15, the J call TRBJ2-3, with TRBD1 matching 7 bases. This CDR3 comprises 16 residues. V shed 0 bases and J 8 bases; nucleotides not matched to a gene: 11. Germline CDR1 LNHNV, CDR2 YYDKDF (reference sequence).

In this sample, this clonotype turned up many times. CDR3 in DNA: TGTGCCAGCAGCACGACTAGCGGGGGGGCAGGAGAGACCCAGTACTTC. The encoded protein is CASSTTSGGAGETQYF. The genes are TRBV7-3 and TRBJ2-5, with TRBD2 matching 14 bases. CDR1 and CDR2 (germline): SGHTA, FQGTGA. This CDR3 is 16 amino acids long. J was trimmed by 4 bases and V by 5 bases; bases with no gene match: 6.

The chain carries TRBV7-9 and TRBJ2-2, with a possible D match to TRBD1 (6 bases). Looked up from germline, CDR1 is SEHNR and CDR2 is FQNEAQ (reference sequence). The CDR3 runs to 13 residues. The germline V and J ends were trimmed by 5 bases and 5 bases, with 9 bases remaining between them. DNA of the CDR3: TGTGCCAGCAGCGTAGGGGGTACCGGGGAGCTGTTTTTT. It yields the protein CASSVGGTGELFF.

For the CDR3, the DNA is TGTGCCAGCTCACGAATCGGTCACACTGAAGCTTTCTTT. Protein product: CASSRIGHTEAFF. V usage is TRBV25-1 and J usage is TRBJ1-1, with unresolved D. CDR3 length: 13 residues. V was cut by 8 bases and J by 3 bases, with 13 bases left in between. The germline CDR1 and CDR2 sequences are MGHDK and SYGVNS.

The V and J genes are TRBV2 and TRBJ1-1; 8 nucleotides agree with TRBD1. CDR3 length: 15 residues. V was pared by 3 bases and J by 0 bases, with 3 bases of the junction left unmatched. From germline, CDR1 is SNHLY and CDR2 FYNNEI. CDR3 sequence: CASSEDRVLNTEAFF. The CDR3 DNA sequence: TGTGCCAGCAGTGAGGACAGGGTCCTGAACACTGAAGCTTTCTTT.

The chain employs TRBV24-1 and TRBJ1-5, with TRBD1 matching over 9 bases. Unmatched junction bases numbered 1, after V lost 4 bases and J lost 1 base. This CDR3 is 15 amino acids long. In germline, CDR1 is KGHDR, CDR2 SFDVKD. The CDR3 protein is CATSEQGASNQPQHF. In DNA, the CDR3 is TGTGCCACCAGTGAACAGGGGGCAAGCAATCAGCCCCAGCATTTT.

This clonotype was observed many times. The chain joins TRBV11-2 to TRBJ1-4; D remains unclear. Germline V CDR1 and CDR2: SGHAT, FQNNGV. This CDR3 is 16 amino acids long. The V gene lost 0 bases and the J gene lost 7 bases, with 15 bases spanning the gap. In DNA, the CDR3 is TGTGCCAGCAGCTTAGACCACCCGGCCTTAAGTGAAAAACTGTTTTTT. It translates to CASSLDHPALSEKLFF.

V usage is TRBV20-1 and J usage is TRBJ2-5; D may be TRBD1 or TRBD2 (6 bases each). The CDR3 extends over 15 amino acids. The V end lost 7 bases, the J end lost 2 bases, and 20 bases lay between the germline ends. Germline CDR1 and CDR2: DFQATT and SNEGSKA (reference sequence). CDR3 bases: TGCAGTGTCGACGGGGGCCTTGGGGTACAAGAGACCCAGTACTTC. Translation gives CSVDGGLGVQETQYF.

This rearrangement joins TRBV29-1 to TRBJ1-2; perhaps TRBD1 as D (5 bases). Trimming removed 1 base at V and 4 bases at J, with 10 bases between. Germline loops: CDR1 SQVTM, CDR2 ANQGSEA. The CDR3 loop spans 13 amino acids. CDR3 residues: CSVEVGDTYGYTF. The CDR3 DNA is TGCAGCGTTGAAGTGGGGGATACCTATGGCTACACCTTC.

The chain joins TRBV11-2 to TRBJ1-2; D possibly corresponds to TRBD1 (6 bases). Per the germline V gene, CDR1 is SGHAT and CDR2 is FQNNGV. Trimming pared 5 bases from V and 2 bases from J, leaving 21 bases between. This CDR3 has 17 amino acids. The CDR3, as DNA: TGTGCCAGCAGCCATAATATTTTCAGGACAGCCAACTATGGCTACACCTTC. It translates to CASSHNIFRTANYGYTF.

CDR3 bases: TGTGCTAGAGGTCCCGGTGCCCCCTACAATGAGCAGTTCTTC. It encodes CARGPGAPYNEQFF. V gene TRBV25-1 combines with J gene TRBJ2-1; the D is unclear. Germline V gene data show CDR1 as MGHDK and CDR2 as SYGVNS. The CDR3 has 14 amino acids.

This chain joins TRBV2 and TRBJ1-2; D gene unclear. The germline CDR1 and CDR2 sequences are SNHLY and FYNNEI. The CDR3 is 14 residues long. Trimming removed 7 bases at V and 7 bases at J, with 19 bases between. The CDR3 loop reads CASKVTGSPGGYTF. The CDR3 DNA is TGTGCCAGCAAGGTCACGGGCTCACCAGGTGGCTACACCTTC. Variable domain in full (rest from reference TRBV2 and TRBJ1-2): EPEVTQTPSHQVTQMGQEVILRCVPISNHLYFYWYRQILGQKVEFLVSFYNNEISEKSEIFDDQFSVERPDGSNFTLKIRSTKLEDSAMYFCASKVTGSPGGYTFGSGTRLTVV.

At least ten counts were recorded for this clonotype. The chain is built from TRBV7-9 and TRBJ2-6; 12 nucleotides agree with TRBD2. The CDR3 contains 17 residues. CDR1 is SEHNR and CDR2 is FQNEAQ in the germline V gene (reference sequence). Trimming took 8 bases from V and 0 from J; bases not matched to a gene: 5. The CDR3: CASRPSGGVSGANVLTF. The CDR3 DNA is TGTGCCAGCCGCCCTAGCGGGGGGGTCTCTGGGGCCAACGTCCTGACTTTC.

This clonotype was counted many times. The CDR3 DNA sequence: TGTGCCAGCGCCGTGGGTAACTCTGGAAACACCATATATTTT. Translated: CASAVGNSGNTIYF. This sequence joins TRBV9 and TRBJ1-3; the D is unclear. Trimming left V 7 bases short and J 0 bases short, with 11 bases between. CDR1 is SGDLS, CDR2 YYNGEE, per germline. CDR3 size: 14 residues.

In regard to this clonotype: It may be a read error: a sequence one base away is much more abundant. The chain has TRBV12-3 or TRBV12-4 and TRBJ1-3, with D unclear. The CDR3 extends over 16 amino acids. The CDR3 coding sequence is TGTGCCAGCAGTTTCGTCGGTCCTATCTCTGGAACCACCATATATTTT. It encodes CASSFVGPISGTTIYF.

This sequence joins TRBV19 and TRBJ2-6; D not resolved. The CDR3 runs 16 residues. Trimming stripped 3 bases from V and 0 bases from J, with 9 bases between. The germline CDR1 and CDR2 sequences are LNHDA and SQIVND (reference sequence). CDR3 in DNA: TGTGCCAGTAGTATCTTCGGAGACTCTGGGGCCAACGTCCTGACTTTC. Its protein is CASSIFGDSGANVLTF.